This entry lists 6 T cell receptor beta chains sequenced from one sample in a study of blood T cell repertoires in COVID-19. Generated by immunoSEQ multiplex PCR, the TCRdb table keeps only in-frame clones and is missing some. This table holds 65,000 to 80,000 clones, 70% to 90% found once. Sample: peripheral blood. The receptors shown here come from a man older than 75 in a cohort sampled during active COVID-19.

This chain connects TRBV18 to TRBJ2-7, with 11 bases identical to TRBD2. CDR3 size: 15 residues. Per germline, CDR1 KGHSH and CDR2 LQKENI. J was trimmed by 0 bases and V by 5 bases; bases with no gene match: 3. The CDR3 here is CASSGGTSGSYEQYF. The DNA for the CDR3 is TGTGCCAGCTCAGGGGGGACTAGCGGCTCCTACGAGCAGTACTTC.

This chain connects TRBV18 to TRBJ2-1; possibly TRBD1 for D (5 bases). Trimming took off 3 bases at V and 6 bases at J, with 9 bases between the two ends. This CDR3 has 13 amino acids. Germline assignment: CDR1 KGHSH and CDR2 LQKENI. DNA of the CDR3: TGTGCCAGCTCACCCACAGGAGTCAATGAGCAGTTCTTC. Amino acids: CASSPTGVNEQFF.

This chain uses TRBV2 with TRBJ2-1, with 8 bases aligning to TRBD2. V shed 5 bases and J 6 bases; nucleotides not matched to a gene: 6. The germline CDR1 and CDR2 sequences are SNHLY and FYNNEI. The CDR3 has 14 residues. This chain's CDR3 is CASSRGLALNEQFF. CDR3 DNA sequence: TGTGCCAGCAGTCGTGGACTAGCCCTCAATGAGCAGTTCTTC. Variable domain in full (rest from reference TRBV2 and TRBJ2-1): EPEVTQTPSHQVTQMGQEVILRCVPISNHLYFYWYRQILGQKVEFLVSFYNNEISEKSEIFDDQFSVERPDGSNFTLKIRSTKLEDSAMYFCASSRGLALNEQFFGPGTRLTVL.

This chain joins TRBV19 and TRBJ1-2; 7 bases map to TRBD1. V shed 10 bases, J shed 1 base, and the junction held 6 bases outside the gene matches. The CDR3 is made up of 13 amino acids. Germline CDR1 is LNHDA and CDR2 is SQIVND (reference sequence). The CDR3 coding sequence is TGTGCCACCCGGGGACAGATTAACTATGGCTACACCTTC. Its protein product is CATRGQINYGYTF.

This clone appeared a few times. CDR3 sequence reads: CASSQGQGNSPLHF. DNA for the CDR3: TGTGCCAGCAGCCAGGGACAGGGGAATTCACCCCTCCACTTT. The chain links TRBV4-2 to TRBJ1-6; 10 bases map to TRBD1. Germline V gene lookup returns CDR1 LGHNA and CDR2 YNFKEQ. J gave up 7 bases and V 3 bases, and 0 bases lay outside the gene matches. This CDR3 comprises 14 residues.

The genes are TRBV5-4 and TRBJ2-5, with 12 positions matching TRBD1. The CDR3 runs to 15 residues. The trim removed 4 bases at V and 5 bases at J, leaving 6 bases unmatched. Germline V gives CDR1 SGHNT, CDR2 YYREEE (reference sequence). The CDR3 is CASSGGQGAHETQYF. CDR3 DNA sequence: TGTGCCAGCAGCGGGGGACAGGGGGCTCACGAGACCCAGTACTTC.